This T cell receptor (beta chain) came from a study of shared clonotypes between healthy human individuals. Study results and limitations: Sequencing depth was expected to affect clonotype sharing among donors. Some naive CD4 clonotypes, approximately 4.5%, turned up in common across four donors. Generation probabilities of non-shared clonotypes were lower (relative to those shared by all four donors).

It was into CD45RA+ naive and CD45RA-negative memory subsets that the CD4+ cells were split. Assay used: immunoSEQ multiplex PCR; TCRdb lists only in-frame clones, some missing. The data hold about 1,500,000 clones, with roughly 97% observed a single time. About this clone itself: The antigen remains undetermined.

After removal of 5 bases from V and 6 bases from J, the junction contained 6 bases not matched to a gene. The germline gives CDR1 SGHVS, CDR2 FNYEAQ. CDR3 size: 16 residues. The sequence came from a man aged 25-40 years in good health. Sequencing used naive CD4+ T cells sorted from blood. Subset reported: CD45RA+ positively selected. The chain uses TRBV7-6 and TRBJ2-2; TRBD2 agrees at 13 bases. The CDR3 is CASSNELAGGPGELFF. CDR3 sequence (DNA): TGTGCCAGCAGCAACGAACTAGCGGGAGGGCCCGGGGAGCTGTTTTTT.